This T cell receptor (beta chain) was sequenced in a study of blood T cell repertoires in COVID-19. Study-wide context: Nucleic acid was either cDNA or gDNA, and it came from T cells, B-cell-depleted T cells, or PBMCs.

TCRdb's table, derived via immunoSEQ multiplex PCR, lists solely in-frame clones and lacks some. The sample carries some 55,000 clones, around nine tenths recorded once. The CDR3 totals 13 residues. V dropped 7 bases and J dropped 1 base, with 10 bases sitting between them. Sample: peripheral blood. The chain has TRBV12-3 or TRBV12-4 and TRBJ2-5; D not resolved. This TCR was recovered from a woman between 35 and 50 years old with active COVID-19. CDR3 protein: CASTVSSQETQYF. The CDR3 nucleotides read TGTGCCAGCACCGTATCCTCCCAAGAGACCCAGTACTTC.